One sample yielded the 27 T cell receptor beta chains listed below, sequenced in a study of T-cell reconstitution after alpha-beta-depleted transplantation in children. This sample's TCRbeta library carried unique molecular identifier barcodes. One entry per CDR3 protein, called by TCRdb with MiXCR from the PCR reads. This repertoire shows under 750,000 distinct CDR3 sequences, 23% found once; its top ten account for roughly 13%. This material consisted of PBMCs, mostly from graft donor cells, taken 360 days after TCRalphabeta/CD19-depleted stem cell transplant. Receptors originate from a boy less than two years old who had a stem cell transplant for acute myeloid leukemia, so the T cells may come from the graft donor.

This clonotype was seen more than once but under ten times. The V call is TRBV4-3, the J call TRBJ1-5, with 8 bases identical to TRBD1. With 4 bases clipped from V and 4 bases from J, the junction kept 6 bases outside the gene matches. The CDR3 runs 15 residues. Per the germline V gene, CDR1 is LGHNA and CDR2 is YSLEER. In DNA, the CDR3 is TGCGCCAGCAGCCCCTCGGACAGGGAAAATCAGCCCCAGCATTTT. Translating gives CASSPSDRENQPQHF.

In this sample, this clonotype turned up many times. The V and J genes are TRBV20-1 and TRBJ1-2, with 9 bases matching TRBD1. The CDR3 is 14 residues long. The germline V gene encodes CDR1 DFQATT and CDR2 SNEGSKA (reference sequence). J gave up 7 bases and V 0 bases, and 6 bases lay outside the gene matches. CDR3 region: CSAREPTGGIGYTF. For the CDR3, the DNA is TGCAGTGCTAGAGAACCGACAGGGGGAATTGGCTACACCTTC.

The V call is TRBV4-2, the J call TRBJ1-5; 9 bases fit TRBD1. With V trimmed by 0 bases and J by 4 bases, 1 base remained unmatched. This CDR3 has 15 residues. Germline V lookup: CDR1 LGHNA, CDR2 YNFKEQ. The CDR3 loop reads CASSQDDRGNQPQHF. Written as DNA, the CDR3 is TGTGCCAGCAGCCAAGACGACAGGGGGAATCAGCCCCAGCATTTT.

This clonotype has at least ten counts. The chain is built from TRBV12-3 or TRBV12-4 and TRBJ2-4; possibly TRBD2 for D (5 bases). V shed 3 bases and J shed 7 bases, with 10 bases lying between them. CDR3 length: 13 amino acids. The CDR3, as DNA: TGTGCCAGCAGTTTCGCGGGTGGGAACATTCAGTACTTC. Translation gives CASSFAGGNIQYF.

Points on this clonotype: A read error may account for a junction end that differs from germline. The gene calls are TRBV20-1 and TRBJ2-6; D is undetermined. Germline V gives CDR1 DFQATT, CDR2 SNEGSKA (reference sequence). The length of the CDR3 is 14 residues. The CDR3 loop is CSARDNSGANVLTF. The CDR3 region has the DNA TGCAGTGCCAGAGACAACTCTGGGGCCAACGTCCTGACTTTC.

As DNA, the CDR3 is TGTGCCATCTCAGGGGGTAGCAGATACGAGCAGTACTTC. Protein: CAISGGSRYEQYF. The rearrangement uses TRBV10-3 and TRBJ2-7, with 7 positions matching TRBD1. Germline values: CDR1 ENHRY, CDR2 SYGVKD. V shed 8 bases and J 4 bases; nucleotides not matched to a gene: 8. CDR3 length: 13 residues.

This clonotype was observed at least ten times. The chain joins TRBV28 to TRBJ2-3; D is unresolved. Trimming cost V 6 bases and J 1 base, with 8 bases left between them. This CDR3 comprises 13 residues. Looked up from germline, CDR1 is MDHEN and CDR2 is SYDVKM. CDR3 in amino acids: CASREGRTDTQYF. Here the CDR3 DNA reads TGTGCCAGCAGAGAAGGTCGCACAGATACGCAGTATTTT.

This clonotype was picked up a small number of times. The chain recombines TRBV9 with TRBJ2-1; tentatively, D is TRBD2 (6 bases). V lost 3 bases to trimming and J lost 4 bases, with 23 bases between them. Germline CDR1 reads SGDLS; CDR2 reads YYNGEE. The CDR3 consists of 18 residues. In DNA, the CDR3 is TGTGCCAGCAGCGACCGGACTAACAACCCTCCCCCTTACAATGAGCAGTTCTTC. Translated: CASSDRTNNPPPYNEQFF.

Comments on this clonotype: A clone one base away is much larger, so this may be a read error. The V and J genes are TRBV5-1 and TRBJ2-5; D may be TRBD1 (5 bases). V shed 2 bases and J shed 5 bases, with 13 bases lying between them. This CDR3 region has 14 residues. Germline V CDR1 and CDR2: SGHRS, YFSETQ. The CDR3 DNA follows: TGCGCCAGCAGCTTCGGACATCCCGGGGAGACCCAGTACTTC. Its translation: CASSFGHPGETQYF.

The chain recombines TRBV20-1 with TRBJ2-7; D remains ambiguous. Trimming shortened V by 4 bases and J by 7 bases, and 14 bases separated the two germline ends. Germline CDR1 DFQATT, CDR2 SNEGSKA (reference sequence). The CDR3 has 12 amino acids. Here the CDR3 DNA reads TGCAGTGCTAATCCCCTGTTAAAAGAGCAGTACTTC. This encodes CSANPLLKEQYF.

In this sample, this clonotype turned up a few times. The chain is built from TRBV12-3 or TRBV12-4 and TRBJ2-3; 7 positions match TRBD1. CDR3 length: 15 residues. Trimming at V came to 6 bases and at J to 1 base, leaving 7 bases not matched to a gene. DNA for the CDR3: TGTGCCAGCAGGAACGACAGGGTGGGCACAGATACGCAGTATTTT. Amino acids: CASRNDRVGTDTQYF.

The rearrangement links TRBV20-1 to TRBJ2-2; D may be TRBD1 or TRBD2 (7 bases each). Germline V gene data show CDR1 as DFQATT and CDR2 as SNEGSKA (reference sequence). There are 17 residues in the CDR3. V shed 1 base and J shed 4 bases, with 19 bases lying between them. CDR3 coding DNA: TGCAGTGCTAGAGCCTGGGGGGGACAGAGGTCCACCGGGGAGCTGTTTTTT. It yields the protein CSARAWGGQRSTGELFF.

The CDR3 nucleotides are TGTGCCAGCAGCTTGAGCGGGGGGACGGGAGATACGCAGTATTTT. This gives the protein CASSLSGGTGDTQYF. J is TRBJ2-3 and V is TRBV7-9; TRBD2 agrees at 9 bases. This CDR3 contains 15 residues. The germline CDR1 and CDR2 sequences are SEHNR and FQNEAQ (reference sequence). Losses at the gene ends were 3 bases for V and 5 bases for J; bases not matched to a gene: 6.

The rearrangement uses TRBV7-2 and TRBJ2-3; D is possibly TRBD1 (6 bases). Trimming stripped 5 bases from V and 0 bases from J, with 18 bases between. The CDR3 loop spans 17 amino acids. Germline V gene data show CDR1 as SGHTA and CDR2 as FQGNSA. CDR3 amino acids: CASSGERGITSTDTQYF. The CDR3 DNA reads as TGTGCCAGCAGCGGAGAAAGGGGGATTACTAGCACAGATACGCAGTATTTT. Supplemented by reference TRBV7-2 and TRBJ2-3, the full variable domain reads GAGVSQSPSNKVTEKGKDVELRCDPISGHTALYWYRQSLGQGLEFLIYFQGNSAPDKSGLPSDRFSAERTGGSVSTLTIQRTQQEDSAVYLCASSGERGITSTDTQYFGPGTRLTVL.

This chain joins TRBV7-9 and TRBJ2-3; D possibly matches TRBD1 or TRBD2 (5 bases each). The CDR3 consists of 12 residues. Germline lookup yields CDR1 SEHNR and CDR2 FQNEAQ (reference sequence). The V gene lost 5 bases and the J gene lost 13 bases, with 16 bases spanning the gap. In nucleotides, the CDR3 is TGTGCCAGCAGCCCTGGGACCGGTGGGAAGTATTTT. This codes for CASSPGTGGKYF.

This clonotype has only a few counts. V is TRBV29-1 and J is TRBJ1-1; D might be TRBD1 (5 bases). The CDR3 contains 13 residues. Trimming removed 8 bases from V and 4 bases from J, with 17 bases in between. Germline V gene data show CDR1 as SQVTM and CDR2 as ANQGSEA. The CDR3 bases are TGCAGCCATGACGGGGAGCAGGGCACTGAAGCTTTCTTT. Translation: CSHDGEQGTEAFF.

A few counts support this clonotype. The rearrangement uses TRBV10-3 and TRBJ1-4, with D unclear. In germline, CDR1 is ENHRY, CDR2 SYGVKD. Trimming pared 0 bases from V and 8 bases from J, leaving 7 bases between. This CDR3 region has 13 residues. CDR3 protein: CAISESGKEKLFF. As DNA, the CDR3 is TGTGCCATCAGTGAGTCAGGAAAGGAAAAACTGTTTTTT.

The chain couples TRBV7-2 to TRBJ1-2, with no clear D. From germline, CDR1 is SGHTA and CDR2 FQGNSA. Trimming took 1 base from V and 4 from J, leaving 16 bases between them. The CDR3 sequence is 16 residues long. In DNA form, the CDR3 reads TGTGCCAGCAGCTTAGACGGACCGACACCTATCTATGGCTACACCTTC. Its protein is CASSLDGPTPIYGYTF.

The V gene is TRBV27, the J gene TRBJ1-6; D unresolved. The CDR3 sequence is 17 residues long. CDR1 MNHEY and CDR2 SMNVEV come from the germline V gene (reference sequence). Trimming took 6 bases from V and 8 from J, leaving 23 bases between them. The CDR3 DNA reads TGTGCCAGCAGGACCGATTTGGGAGACATGTCGGATTCACCCCTCCACTTT. It specifies CASRTDLGDMSDSPLHF.

Ten or more counts support this clonotype. The rearrangement joins TRBV11-2 to TRBJ2-2; possibly TRBD1 for D (6 bases). CDR1 and CDR2 from the germline V gene are SGHAT and FQNNGV. CDR3 size: 16 residues. Trimming removed 0 bases at V and 5 bases at J, with 13 bases between. This chain's CDR3 is CASSLDIGGGTGELFF. The CDR3 nucleotides are TGTGCCAGCAGCTTAGATATTGGGGGCGGGACCGGGGAGCTGTTTTTT.

This clonotype occurred a few times. The rearrangement uses TRBV20-1 and TRBJ2-1, with D unclear. Germline V gene data show CDR1 as DFQATT and CDR2 as SNEGSKA (reference sequence). Trimming cost V 1 base and J 6 bases, with 7 bases left between them. This CDR3 region has 12 residues. CDR3 sequence reads: CSARVRSNEQFF. In DNA, the CDR3 is TGCAGTGCTAGAGTGCGGTCCAATGAGCAGTTCTTC.

This clonotype occurred many times. V and J are TRBV6-6 and TRBJ2-5, with D unclear. Trimming pared 7 bases from V and 2 bases from J, leaving 11 bases between. Germline values: CDR1 MNHNY, CDR2 SVGAGI (reference sequence). The CDR3 spans 13 residues. The CDR3 sequence: CASNWVVQETQYF. CDR3 in DNA: TGTGCCAGCAATTGGGTTGTTCAAGAGACCCAGTACTTC.

This clonotype was detected only a few times. The V gene is TRBV20-1, the J gene TRBJ2-5; no reliable D call. The V gene lost 5 bases and the J gene lost 5 bases, with 15 bases spanning the gap. The germline V gene encodes CDR1 DFQATT and CDR2 SNEGSKA (reference sequence). The length of the CDR3 is 13 residues. The CDR3: CSALDPVMETQYF. The CDR3 nucleotides are TGCAGTGCTCTCGATCCTGTCATGGAGACCCAGTACTTC.

The rearrangement uses TRBV20-1 and TRBJ2-7; 9 nucleotides align to TRBD1. V lost 5 bases to trimming and J lost 3 bases; unmatched junction nucleotides: 2. Germline CDR1 and CDR2: DFQATT and SNEGSKA (reference sequence). The CDR3 sequence is 12 residues long. The CDR3 here is CSAQTGGYEQYV. CDR3 nucleotide sequence: TGCAGTGCTCAGACAGGGGGCTACGAGCAGTACGTC.

A few counts support this clonotype. J is TRBJ2-3 and V is TRBV5-1, with a possible D match to TRBD1 (6 bases). The V gene lost 4 bases and the J gene lost 4 bases, with 19 bases spanning the gap. Per the germline V gene, CDR1 is SGHRS and CDR2 is YFSETQ. This CDR3 region has 16 residues. CDR3 amino acids: CASSLTQGMMADTQYF. The CDR3 DNA follows: TGCGCCAGCAGCCTAACACAGGGTATGATGGCAGATACGCAGTATTTT.

The chain links TRBV5-1 to TRBJ2-5; D may match TRBD1 or TRBD2 (5 bases each). V dropped 1 base and J dropped 0 bases, with 13 bases sitting between them. Germline CDR1 and CDR2: SGHRS and YFSETQ. The CDR3 spans 16 residues. The CDR3 loop reads CASSLWGTNDQETQYF. The CDR3 DNA reads as TGCGCCAGCAGCTTGTGGGGGACCAATGACCAAGAGACCCAGTACTTC.

This clonotype turned up a few times. The junction and the germline gene differ at one end; a read error may be behind it. J is TRBJ2-5 and V is TRBV12-3 or TRBV12-4; 8 bases match TRBD1. The CDR3 covers 11 residues. CDR3 sequence: CASSQRQGLSF. The CDR3 DNA reads as TGTGCCAGCAGTCAAAGACAGGGGCTTAGCTTC.